This section outlines one T cell receptor (beta chain) sequence together with its context. Its antigen is unknown. The sample is drawn from a study of vaccination and CD4 T cells after COVID-19. With the Oncomine TCR Beta short-read assay, DNA from cultured CD4+ T cells was sequenced. TCRdb reprocessed the PCR reads with MiXCR, giving one entry per CDR3 protein. Of 15,000 to 20,000 distinct CDR3 sequences listed, around 60% are singletons. The CDR3 is made up of 16 amino acids. CDR1 is SGHVS, CDR2 FNYEAQ, per germline. The J segment lost 2 bases and the V segment lost 3 bases, leaving 6 bases of the junction unmatched. The treatment was: approximately 10-day PBMC culture with coronavirus spike peptide pools or control peptides (ViraFEST assay).

Sequencing was done on a sample of CD4+ T cells from blood, cultured in vitro. This chain joins TRBV7-6 and TRBJ2-2; 7 nucleotides align to TRBD2. The receptor comes from a human donor who had recovered from COVID-19. CDR3 amino acids: CASSLGLAVNTGELFF. The CDR3 DNA reads TGTGCCAGCAGCTTGGGTCTAGCGGTTAACACCGGGGAGCTGTTTTTT. The whole variable domain, remainder taken from reference TRBV7-6 and TRBJ2-2, is GAGVSQSPRYKVTKRGQDVALRCDPISGHVSLYWYRQALGQGPEFLTYFNYEAQQDKSGLPNDRFSAERPEGSISTLTIQRTEQRDSAMYRCASSLGLAVNTGELFFGEGSRLTVL.